This T cell receptor (beta chain) is from a study of blood T cells in healthy people across ages. Combining a sample-barcoded 5' primer with a J-beta primer mix, a second PCR ran for about 6 to 12 cycles. Each of the samples gave a minimum of 2.5 million paired-end reads that contained CDR3. TCRdb reanalysed the 5' RACE reads using MiXCR and keeps one entry per CDR3 protein. The sample includes roughly 800,000 distinct CDR3 sequences, over 45% of them seen just once. Input material: blood. This receptor was obtained from a man aged 30 to 39 in good health.

The CDR3 DNA follows: TGTGCCAGCACCCCACTTGGGCGGCATACCTCTGGGGCCAACGTCCTGACTTTC. It is translated as CASTPLGRHTSGANVLTF. The chain is built from TRBV5-6 and TRBJ2-6; D unresolved. The CDR3 contains 18 residues. Germline V CDR1 and CDR2: SGHDT, YYEEEE. Trimming left V 6 bases short and J 0 bases short, with 19 bases between.